This TCR beta chain was retrieved from a study of blood T cell repertoires in COVID-19. Study at large: Sources were T cells, B-cell-depleted T cells, or PBMCs; the material itself was cDNA or gDNA.

In the authors' workflow: Amplifying reference gene primers gave estimates of nucleated cell counts. Assay: immunoSEQ multiplex PCR; the TCRdb copy retains only in-frame clones and omits some. The D gene and trimming were derived from the DNA, and the V and J assignments and clone size from that table. The sample lists around 310,000 clones; around nine tenths were seen once. The CDR3 is made up of 14 amino acids. Germline values: CDR1 MDHEN, CDR2 SYDVKM. Trimming pared 10 bases from V and 7 bases from J, leaving 19 bases between. This sequence was found in a woman aged 55-69 years with acute or convalescent COVID-19. The sequenced material came from peripheral blood. V is TRBV28 and J is TRBJ1-4; D call uncertain. The CDR3 nucleotides read TGTGCCACCCTTTTAGAGGCTGACGGTGAAAAACTGTTTTTT. Its translation: CATLLEADGEKLFF.